One and the same sample provided the 15 T cell receptor beta chains below, sequenced in a study of Graves' ophthalmopathy and Graves' hyperthyroidism. From RNA, the CDR3 regions of TCR beta chains were amplified and sequenced. RT-PCR was first run with HTBI primers, then multiplex PCR in a second round. Each CDR3 protein is one row after TCRdb ran MiXCR on the multiplex PCR reads. This table holds roughly 410,000 distinct CDR3 sequences, 15% found once. Material: peripheral blood. These receptors came from a woman between 18 and 29 years old with stable Graves' hyperthyroidism.

This clonotype was counted at least ten times. The rearrangement uses TRBV6-1 and TRBJ2-7; a weak D match, TRBD1 (5 bases). This CDR3 spans 14 amino acids. Germline V gives CDR1 MNHNS, CDR2 SASEGT. The V and J ends lost 5 bases and 0 bases respectively, with 11 bases between them. The CDR3 loop reads CASSITRDSYEQYF. The CDR3 coding sequence is TGTGCCAGCAGTATCACCAGGGACTCCTACGAGCAGTACTTC.

This clonotype was recorded many times. The V call is TRBV28, the J call TRBJ1-1; D unresolved. In germline, CDR1 is MDHEN, CDR2 SYDVKM. The CDR3 is 12 residues long. Trimming removed 10 bases from V and 0 bases from J, with 9 bases in between. CDR3 in DNA: TGTGCCACCTGGACTTTGAACACTGAAGCTTTCTTT. This encodes CATWTLNTEAFF.

This clonotype has a count of ten or more. The V call is TRBV20-1, the J call TRBJ1-3; D might be TRBD1 (6 bases). The CDR3 contains 13 residues. The germline V gene encodes CDR1 DFQATT and CDR2 SNEGSKA (reference sequence). Trimming pared 5 bases from V and 9 bases from J, leaving 17 bases between. The CDR3 DNA sequence: TGCAGTGCTCATACCCCAGGGGCGTCCACCATATATTTT. This encodes CSAHTPGASTIYF.

Worth noting for this clonotype: A much larger clone sits a single nucleotide away, making a read error possible. The V call is TRBV2, the J call TRBJ1-2, with 9 bases lining up with TRBD1. The length of the CDR3 is 15 residues. V gave up 6 bases and J gave up 3 bases; unmatched junction bases: 8. The germline V gene encodes CDR1 SNHLY and CDR2 FYNNEI. DNA of the CDR3: TGTGCCAGCAGGGCTACAGGGGGCGCTGACTATGGCTACACCTTC. Protein: CASRATGGADYGYTF.

This clonotype appeared many times. The chain couples TRBV29-1 to TRBJ2-6; no clear D gene. CDR1 SQVTM and CDR2 ANQGSEA come from the germline V gene. Trimming shortened V by 6 bases and J by 1 base, and 13 bases separated the two germline ends. The CDR3 totals 15 residues. Here the CDR3 reads CSVQNVGSGANVLTF. The CDR3 DNA reads as TGCAGCGTCCAAAATGTGGGGTCTGGGGCCAACGTCCTGACTTTC.

This clonotype was detected many times. Being one base from a much bigger clone, this may be a read error. This chain's CDR3 is CASGRGGHTEASF. In DNA form, the CDR3 reads TGTGCCAGCGGTCGAGGGGGCCACACTGAAGCTTCCTTT. This chain uses TRBV12-3 or TRBV12-4 with TRBJ1-1, with 7 bases aligning to TRBD1. The length of the CDR3 is 13 residues.

This clonotype was picked up many times. A junction end diverges from the germline sequence, so it may reflect a read error. The gene calls are TRBV25-1 and TRBJ1-2; D is unresolved. Germline CDR1 and CDR2: MGHDK and SYGVNS. The CDR3 has 13 residues. The CDR3 DNA follows: TGTACCAGCAGTGATTCACTTTCCTATGGCTACACCTTC. Its translation: CTSSDSLSYGYTF.

This clonotype has only a few counts. In DNA form, the CDR3 reads TGTGCCAGTAGTATACCTGGCGGGGGGGCGAGAGAGACCCAGTACTTC. Translating it yields CASSIPGGGARETQYF. V gene TRBV19 combines with J gene TRBJ2-5; 9 nucleotides match TRBD2. The CDR3 is 16 amino acids. Unmatched junction bases numbered 8, after V lost 2 bases and J lost 4 bases. From germline, CDR1 is LNHDA and CDR2 SQIVND (reference sequence).

This clonotype was detected ten times or more. The V gene is TRBV10-2, the J gene TRBJ1-1; tentatively, D is TRBD1 (5 bases). This CDR3 spans 12 amino acids. Germline V lookup: CDR1 WSHSY, CDR2 SAAADI. The germline V and J ends were trimmed by 2 bases and 12 bases, with 13 bases remaining between them. CDR3 sequence reads: CASSEPTGETFF. CDR3 DNA: TGCGCCAGCAGTGAGCCGACGGGGGAGACTTTCTTT.

This clonotype was counted ten times or more. The chain uses TRBV6-5 and TRBJ1-1, with 7 bases aligning to TRBD1. The J segment lost 5 bases and the V segment lost 6 bases, leaving 6 bases of the junction unmatched. CDR3 length: 13 residues. CDR1 and CDR2 from the germline V gene are MNHEY and SVGAGI. CDR3 sequence (DNA): TGTGCCAGCAGGGGAAGGGGGCGGACTGAAGCTTTCTTT. This gives the protein CASRGRGRTEAFF.

This clonotype has just a few counts. CDR3 DNA: TGTGCCAGTAGTGTAGGGCGCCGGGCCTTAGGAGTTGGCTACACCTTC. Encoded protein: CASSVGRRALGVGYTF. The chain employs TRBV19 and TRBJ1-2; D is uncertain. This CDR3 has 16 amino acids. Germline V gene sequence: CDR1 LNHDA, CDR2 SQIVND (reference sequence). V was cut by 5 bases and J by 7 bases, with 23 bases left in between.

Ten or more counts support this clonotype. This rearrangement joins TRBV5-1 to TRBJ1-6, with 8 positions matching TRBD1. The germline V gene has CDR1 SGHRS and CDR2 YFSETQ. The CDR3 totals 13 residues. V shed 3 bases, J shed 9 bases, and the junction held 2 bases outside the gene matches. The DNA of the CDR3 is TGCGCCAGCAGCTCCGGACAGGGTTCACCCCTCCACTTT. As protein: CASSSGQGSPLHF.

Comment on this clonotype: A junction end diverges from the germline sequence, so it may reflect a read error. This chain joins TRBV20-1 and TRBJ1-1, with no clear D. The CDR3 has 16 amino acids. Germline values: CDR1 DFQATT, CDR2 SNEGSKA (reference sequence). The CDR3 here is CSARDKARTVRTEAFF. The CDR3 DNA is TGCAGTGCCAGAGATAAAGCGCGCACAGTGAGAACTGAAGCTTTCTTT.

There are many counts of this clonotype. In this CDR3 the conserved last residue, phenylalanine or tryptophan, is missing, so a read error is likely. The chain carries TRBV19 and TRBJ1-1; D not resolved. Per the germline V gene, CDR1 is LNHDA and CDR2 is SQIVND (reference sequence). The CDR3 sequence is 15 residues long. V dropped 4 bases and J dropped 4 bases, with 16 bases sitting between them. The CDR3 DNA reads TGTGCCAGTAGTACCCCACGCAGGAGGACCACTGAAGCTTTCATT. Translation: CASSTPRRRTTEAFI.

As regards this clonotype: Because it lacks the conserved phenylalanine or tryptophan at the end, this CDR3 is likely a read error. CDR3 in amino acids: CASSQGDRGFGTTEAFL. CDR3 sequence (DNA): TGCGCCAGCAGCCAGGGGGACAGAGGGTTTGGGACCACTGAAGCTTTCCTT. The genes are TRBV5-1 and TRBJ1-1; 7 bases agree with TRBD1. Germline V gene data show CDR1 as SGHRS and CDR2 as YFSETQ. This CDR3 is 17 amino acids long. With 4 bases clipped from V and 4 bases from J, the junction kept 16 bases outside the gene matches.